A single sample is the source of the 23 T cell receptor beta chains below, sequenced in a study of blood T cell repertoires in COVID-19. Method: immunoSEQ multiplex PCR; TCRdb's copy keeps in-frame clones and lacks some. The sample holds under 150,000 clones, approximately 84% seen once. Sample: PBMCs or T cells enriched from blood (not recorded which). The receptors derive from a man in his forties or fifties in a cohort exposed to, infected with or recovered from COVID-19 (not recorded which).

The genes are TRBV7-8 and TRBJ1-4; the D gene is possibly TRBD1 (5 bases). CDR1 and CDR2 (germline): SGHVS, FQNEAQ. The CDR3 runs to 17 residues. V shed 4 bases and J shed 2 bases, with 17 bases lying between them. CDR3 sequence reads: CASSSSSKGWTNEKLFF. The CDR3 DNA is TGTGCCAGCAGCTCCTCATCTAAGGGGTGGACTAATGAAAAACTGTTTTTT.

The chain has TRBV5-6 and TRBJ2-1, with 7 bases lining up with TRBD1. The V segment lost 0 bases and the J segment 3 bases; nucleotides outside the gene matches: 3. From germline, CDR1 is SGHDT and CDR2 YYEEEE. The CDR3 contains 15 residues. CDR3 sequence reads: CASSLGDSGYNEQFF. The CDR3 region has the DNA TGTGCCAGCAGCTTGGGGGACAGCGGCTACAATGAGCAGTTCTTC. The variable domain in full, completed from reference TRBV5-6 and TRBJ2-1, reads DAGVTQSPTHLIKTRGQQVTLRCSPKSGHDTVSWYQQALGQGPQFIFQYYEEEERQRGNFPDRFSGHQFPNYSSELNVNALLLGDSALYLCASSLGDSGYNEQFFGPGTRLTVL.

Only one count was recorded for this clone. The V call is TRBV7-6, the J call TRBJ2-3, with 7 bases fitting TRBD1. V shed 5 bases and J 3 bases; nucleotides not matched to a gene: 8. Germline CDR1 reads SGHVS; CDR2 reads FNYEAQ. This CDR3 contains 15 residues. The CDR3 DNA is TGTGCCAGCAGCCCGCGGACAGGATCGACAGATACGCAGTATTTT. Translation gives CASSPRTGSTDTQYF. Using reference TRBV7-6 and TRBJ2-3 for the parts outside the CDR3, the full variable domain is GAGVSQSPRYKVTKRGQDVALRCDPISGHVSLYWYRQALGQGPEFLTYFNYEAQQDKSGLPNDRFSAERPEGSISTLTIQRTEQRDSAMYRCASSPRTGSTDTQYFGPGTRLTVL.

This CDR3 reads CASRIETQNTEAFF. CDR3 in DNA: TGCGCCAGCAGAATAGAGACACAAAACACTGAAGCTTTCTTT. The chain is built from TRBV5-1 and TRBJ1-1; the D is unclear. CDR1 and CDR2 from the germline V gene are SGHRS and YFSETQ. This CDR3 spans 14 amino acids. V was pared by 5 bases and J by 2 bases, with 13 bases between.

This clone was found a few times. J is TRBJ2-3 and V is TRBV5-6, with TRBD2 matching over 11 bases. The CDR3 spans 17 residues. Germline V CDR1 and CDR2: SGHDT, YYEEEE. V gave up 4 bases and J gave up 3 bases; unmatched junction bases: 10. The CDR3 region is CASSNSGTSGATDTQYF. DNA of the CDR3: TGTGCCAGCAGCAACTCCGGGACTAGCGGAGCGACAGATACGCAGTATTTT.

This clone was counted a single time. The gene calls are TRBV29-1 and TRBJ2-5; a weak D match, TRBD1 (6 bases). The length of the CDR3 is 11 residues. Trimming pared 6 bases from V and 5 bases from J, leaving 10 bases between. Germline CDR1 reads SQVTM; CDR2 reads ANQGSEA. CDR3 amino acids: CSVRGMETQYF. DNA for the CDR3: TGCAGCGTGAGGGGGATGGAGACCCAGTACTTC.

The sample holds one count of this clone. The chain uses TRBV2 and TRBJ1-5; TRBD1 is a possible D gene (5 bases). The CDR3 is 15 residues long. V lost 6 bases and J 5 bases, leaving 17 bases between the germline ends. Germline V gives CDR1 SNHLY, CDR2 FYNNEI. CDR3 amino acids: CASRGTAAGHQPQHF. The CDR3, as DNA: TGTGCCAGCAGAGGGACGGCAGCGGGGCATCAGCCCCAGCATTTT.

The chain recombines TRBV5-6 with TRBJ2-3; possibly TRBD2 for D (5 bases). Trimming stripped 4 bases from V and 10 bases from J, with 13 bases between. The germline V gene encodes CDR1 SGHDT and CDR2 YYEEEE. CDR3 length: 12 amino acids. The CDR3 sequence: CASSRVGSAQYF. CDR3 DNA sequence: TGTGCCAGCAGCCGTGTAGGTAGCGCGCAGTATTTT.

The chain recombines TRBV2 with TRBJ2-7; TRBD1 matches 7 bases. Germline V gives CDR1 SNHLY, CDR2 FYNNEI. This CDR3 has 13 amino acids. The V and J ends lost 8 bases and 3 bases, in that order; junction bases with no gene match: 7. CDR3 protein: CASLEDRLYEQYF. CDR3 nucleotide sequence: TGTGCCAGCTTAGAGGACAGGCTCTACGAGCAGTACTTC.

This clone was picked up one time. The chain recombines TRBV11-2 with TRBJ2-6; the D gene is possibly TRBD1 (7 bases). The germline V gene encodes CDR1 SGHAT and CDR2 FQNNGV. CDR3 length equals 16 residues. The V gene lost 6 bases and the J gene lost 2 bases, with 14 bases spanning the gap. CDR3 region: CASRRTTGAGANVLTF. DNA of the CDR3: TGTGCCAGCAGACGGACTACAGGGGCTGGGGCCAACGTCCTGACTTTC.

The chain links TRBV9 to TRBJ2-5, with TRBD2 identical over 7 bases. CDR1 is SGDLS and CDR2 is YYNGEE in the germline V gene. The CDR3 is 16 residues long. V shed 0 bases and J 2 bases; nucleotides not matched to a gene: 7. This chain's CDR3 is CASSVAIREGQETQYF. CDR3 coding DNA: TGTGCCAGCAGCGTAGCGATCAGGGAGGGGCAAGAGACCCAGTACTTC.

This clone was picked up a small number of times. The chain employs TRBV7-9 and TRBJ1-2, with a weak D call TRBD1 (6 bases). The CDR3 extends over 15 amino acids. V lost 5 bases, J lost 4 bases, and 17 bases lay in between. Per the germline V gene, CDR1 is SEHNR and CDR2 is FQNEAQ (reference sequence). The CDR3 DNA sequence: TGTGCCAGCAGCCGCCATGGAGGGGGGGGCTATGGCTACACCTTC. Translating it yields CASSRHGGGGYGYTF.

The V and J genes are TRBV5-1 and TRBJ2-5, with 16 bases matching TRBD2. CDR1 and CDR2 (germline): SGHRS, YFSETQ. The CDR3 sequence is 16 residues long. The ends lost 4 bases at V and 5 bases at J; junction bases unmatched: 5. CDR3 amino acids: CASSGTSGGAWETQYF. In nucleotides, the CDR3 is TGCGCCAGCAGCGGGACTAGCGGGGGGGCCTGGGAGACCCAGTACTTC.

This chain connects TRBV7-8 to TRBJ2-7, with TRBD2 matching over 7 bases. After removal of 8 bases from V and 7 bases from J, the junction contained 11 bases not matched to a gene. The CDR3 loop spans 13 amino acids. Germline V gene lookup returns CDR1 SGHVS and CDR2 FQNEAQ. The CDR3 nucleotides read TGTGCCAGCTCCCGGGGGGTACGTCTAGAGCAGTACTTC. It translates to CASSRGVRLEQYF.

The count of this clone is one. The V and J genes are TRBV5-1 and TRBJ1-5; D not resolved. V was shortened by 0 bases and J by 1 base, with 11 bases between the two germline ends. Germline V lookup: CDR1 SGHRS, CDR2 YFSETQ. The CDR3 sequence is 16 residues long. CDR3 sequence: CASSLGSGSSNQPQHF. CDR3 coding DNA: TGCGCCAGCAGCTTGGGGTCCGGGAGCAGCAATCAGCCCCAGCATTTT.

The chain recombines TRBV6-5 with TRBJ1-5; TRBD1 aligns across 8 bases. Germline V gene lookup returns CDR1 MNHEY and CDR2 SVGAGI. V was pared by 4 bases and J by 5 bases, with 7 bases of the junction left unmatched. The CDR3 length is 15 residues. CDR3 bases: TGTGCCAGCAGTTCTCGACAGGGGAGGTATCAGCCCCAGCATTTT. Protein product: CASSSRQGRYQPQHF.

The genes are TRBV5-1 and TRBJ1-6; D remains unclear. CDR3 size: 15 residues. V shed 0 bases and J shed 0 bases, with 4 bases lying between them. The germline V gene encodes CDR1 SGHRS and CDR2 YFSETQ. The CDR3 DNA sequence: TGCGCCAGCAGCTTGGACATCTCCTATAATTCACCCCTCCACTTT. This encodes CASSLDISYNSPLHF.

J is TRBJ1-5 and V is TRBV28; D might be TRBD1 (5 bases). The CDR3 extends over 14 amino acids. In germline, CDR1 is MDHEN, CDR2 SYDVKM. V was cut by 2 bases and J by 5 bases, with 10 bases left in between. CDR3 bases: TGTGCCAGCAGTTTAATAAGGGGTTATCAGCCCCAGCATTTT. It translates to CASSLIRGYQPQHF. Full variable domain (rest looked up from reference TRBV28 and TRBJ1-5): DVKVTQSSRYLVKRTGEKVFLECVQDMDHENMFWYRQDPGLGLRLIYFSYDVKMKEKGDIPEGYSVSREKKERFSLILESASTNQTSMYLCASSLIRGYQPQHFGDGTRLSIL.

The chain has TRBV5-5 and TRBJ1-5, with 7 bases that match TRBD1. Germline V gene lookup returns CDR1 SGHKS and CDR2 YYEKEE (reference sequence). This CDR3 is 14 amino acids long. Trimming took 4 bases from V and 3 from J; bases not matched to a gene: 4. CDR3 sequence reads: CASSAGTVNQPQHF. Written as DNA, the CDR3 is TGTGCCAGCAGCGCCGGGACAGTCAATCAGCCCCAGCATTTT. The full variable domain, with the rest looked up from reference TRBV5-5 and TRBJ1-5, is DAGVTQSPTHLIKTRGQQVTLRCSPISGHKSVSWYQQVLGQGPQFIFQYYEKEERGRGNFPDRFSARQFPNYSSELNVNALLLGDSALYLCASSAGTVNQPQHFGDGTRLSIL.

The chain recombines TRBV11-3 with TRBJ2-1, with D perhaps matching TRBD1 (6 bases). Germline V gives CDR1 SGHNT, CDR2 YENEEA. The CDR3 is 16 amino acids. The V gene lost 1 base and the J gene lost 8 bases, with 18 bases spanning the gap. The CDR3 nucleotides read TGTGCCAGCAGCTTAGTTTCAGCAGGGGACATAGATGAGCAGTTCTTC. This gives the protein CASSLVSAGDIDEQFF. The full variable domain, rest sourced from reference TRBV11-3 and TRBJ2-1, is EAGVVQSPRYKIIEKKQPVAFWCNPISGHNTLYWYLQNLGQGPELLIRYENEEAVDDSQLPKDRFSAERLKGVDSTLKIQPAELGDSAVYLCASSLVSAGDIDEQFFGPGTRLTVL.

The chain employs TRBV7-2 and TRBJ1-2; tentatively, D is TRBD1 (5 bases). Germline values: CDR1 SGHTA, CDR2 FQGNSA. This CDR3 has 14 residues. V was trimmed by 8 bases and J by 2 bases, leaving 15 bases between them. CDR3 bases: TGTGCCAGCGGGGTAAGGACAAGAAACTATGGCTACACCTTC. Protein sequence: CASGVRTRNYGYTF. Drawing the rest from reference TRBV7-2 and TRBJ1-2, the complete variable domain is GAGVSQSPSNKVTEKGKDVELRCDPISGHTALYWYRQSLGQGLEFLIYFQGNSAPDKSGLPSDRFSAERTGGSVSTLTIQRTQQEDSAVYLCASGVRTRNYGYTFGSGTRLTVV.

The chain uses TRBV19 and TRBJ1-1; D is uncertain. Trimming cost V 3 bases and J 3 bases, with 8 bases left between them. There are 13 residues in the CDR3. Germline assignment: CDR1 LNHDA and CDR2 SQIVND (reference sequence). This chain's CDR3 is CASSMGSDTEAFF. The CDR3 bases are TGTGCCAGTAGTATGGGTAGCGACACTGAAGCTTTCTTT.

CDR3: CARRTGRDEQYF. The CDR3 DNA follows: TGTGCCAGGAGGACAGGGAGGGACGAGCAGTACTTC. This chain links TRBV12-1 with TRBJ2-7; TRBD1 is the table's D call, not checked against the DNA. TRBV12-1 is reported as a pseudogene. The CDR3 has 12 residues.